This TCR beta chain derives from a study of regulatory T cells in long-lasting Graves disease. The time point was: newly diagnosed GD, antithyroid drugs for less than 3 months. The TCR library was made from RNA extracted from PBMCs. This CDR3 comprises 17 residues. In germline, CDR1 is MNHEY, CDR2 SVGEGT. With 7 bases clipped from V and 3 bases from J, the junction kept 13 bases outside the gene matches. This clonotype was recorded many times. To make TCR beta libraries, researchers used iRepertoire HTBI primers and Arm-PCR of CDR3 regions. TCRdb re-called the multiplex PCR reads through MiXCR, storing one row per CDR3 protein. The top ten hold about 11% of the sample, which has 440,000 or so distinct CDR3 sequences, 15% to 20% seen once. These data were also filed under a second study, of T cells in Graves' hyperthyroidism and ophthalmopathy.

The chain uses TRBV6-2 or TRBV6-3 and TRBJ2-3; 10 bases match TRBD2. The sample was peripheral blood mononuclear cells (PBMCs), taken at new diagnosis, from a patient treated with antithyroid drugs. This TCR was sampled from a woman aged 25 to 45 with Graves disease. In DNA form, the CDR3 reads TGTGCCAGCACCGAGGGTACTAGCGGGACCCTGACAGATACGCAGTATTTT. Translated, it gives CASTEGTSGTLTDTQYF.